A selection of T cell receptor beta chains follows, all from one sample in a study of blood T cells in healthy people across ages. Each CDR3 protein gets one entry after TCRdb re-called the 5' RACE reads with MiXCR. The repertoire holds 540,000 or so distinct CDR3 sequences, with about 45% as singletons. Source material: blood. The source is a man older than 75 in good health. Each CDR3 is given with its conserved first and last residue. A D gene is named only where the DNA matches it firmly. Only part of the rows carry a size: once, few, many, or a class if the clone is expanded.

j_gene,d_gene,len,abundance,v_gene,CDR3aa,CDR3nt
TRBJ1-1,.,11,.,TRBV29-1,CSVQRNTEAFF,TGCAGCGTCCAGCGTAACACTGAAGCTTTCTTT
TRBJ2-3,.,15,.,TRBV2,CASSPDGQATDTQYF,TGTGCCAGCAGCCCCGATGGGCAGGCAACAGATACGCAGTATTTT
TRBJ2-3,TRBD2,15,.,TRBV7-9,CASSLASGKADTQYF,TGTGCCAGCAGCTTAGCTAGCGGGAAAGCAGATACGCAGTATTTT
TRBJ1-2,.,15,few,TRBV27,CASSFSSLGGYGYTF,TGTGCCAGCAGTTTTAGCTCCCTGGGTGGCTATGGCTACACCTTC
TRBJ1-1,.,14,.,TRBV3-1,CASSQGGMNTEAFF,TGTGCCAGCAGCCAAGGAGGGATGAACACTGAAGCTTTCTTT
TRBJ2-7,TRBD2,15,few,TRBV7-2,CASSSSLAGMDEQYF,TGTGCCAGCAGCTCCAGCCTAGCGGGAATGGACGAGCAGTACTTC
TRBJ2-7,TRBD2,15,.,TRBV7-2,CASRQLAGLSYEQYF,TGTGCCAGCAGACAACTAGCGGGCCTCTCCTACGAGCAGTACTTC
TRBJ2-1,TRBD2,15,few,TRBV4-3,CASTLAGTNGNEQFF,TGCGCCAGCACCTTAGCGGGGACCAATGGAAATGAGCAGTTCTTC
TRBJ2-7,.,14,.,TRBV11-2,CASSRGDTSYEQYF,TGTGCCAGCTCAAGGGGGGACACCTCCTACGAGCAGTACTTC
TRBJ1-2,TRBD1,13,.,TRBV29-1,CSVGDSRASGYTF,TGCAGCGTTGGGGACAGTAGGGCGTCTGGCTACACCTTC
TRBJ2-7,TRBD1,15,.,TRBV20-1,CSAPTSGTGAYEQYF,TGCAGTGCTCCGACGAGTGGGACAGGGGCCTACGAGCAGTACTTC
TRBJ2-7,.,14,few,TRBV5-1,CASSWTVYSYEQYF,TGCGCCAGCAGCTGGACAGTCTACTCCTACGAGCAGTACTTC
TRBJ1-4,TRBD1,15,few,TRBV4-1,CASSQEGQANEKLFF,TGCGCCAGCAGCCAAGAGGGACAGGCTAATGAAAAACTGTTTTTT
TRBJ2-3,.,13,.,TRBV29-1,CSVGQGTMDTQYF,TGCAGCGTTGGACAGGGGACTATGGATACGCAGTATTTT
TRBJ1-2,TRBD1,13,.,TRBV5-1,CASSWDRNGGYTF,TGCGCCAGCAGCTGGGACAGGAATGGTGGCTACACCTTC
TRBJ2-5,.,18,once,TRBV28,CASRSQGFGAGVVETQYF,TGTGCCAGCAGGAGCCAGGGGTTTGGGGCGGGAGTGGTTGAGACCCAGTACTTC
TRBJ1-1,.,14,few,TRBV20-1,CSARDRGSISEVFF,TGCAGTGCTAGAGACAGGGGTTCTATCTCTGAAGTTTTCTTT
TRBJ2-3,.,11,.,TRBV6-5,CAGSYSGVKYF,TGTGCCGGCAGTTATTCAGGAGTAAAGTATTTT
TRBJ2-7,TRBD2,16,few,TRBV7-9,CASTNDPISGREEQYF,TGTGCCAGCACCAATGACCCGATAAGCGGGAGGGAGGAGCAGTACTTC
TRBJ2-4,TRBD2,18,few,TRBV7-2,CASSITSGGLGAKNIQYF,TGTGCCAGCAGCATAACTAGCGGGGGGCTTGGGGCCAAAAACATTCAGTACTTC
TRBJ2-1,.,13,few,TRBV7-2,CASSKETYNEQFF,TGTGCCAGCAGCAAAGAAACCTACAATGAGCAGTTCTTC
TRBJ2-3,TRBD2,14,.,TRBV20-1,CSARDWRGADTQYF,TGCAGTGCTAGAGATTGGCGGGGGGCAGATACGCAGTATTTT
TRBJ2-1,.,11,few,TRBV7-2,CASTTSNEQFF,TGTGCCAGCACCACATCGAATGAGCAGTTCTTC
TRBJ2-7,.,13,few,TRBV4-3,CASSQGSGYEQYF,TGCGCCAGCAGCCAGGGTTCGGGGTACGAGCAGTACTTC
TRBJ2-7,.,14,once,TRBV7-2,CASRLRHADYEQYF,TGTGCCAGCAGACTGAGACATGCAGACTACGAGCAGTACTTC
TRBJ2-5,TRBD2,13,.,TRBV20-1,CSTWGLAKETQYF,TGCAGCACATGGGGACTAGCGAAAGAGACCCAGTACTTC
TRBJ2-5,TRBD2,16,.,TRBV28,CASRLRAGGREETQYF,TGTGCCAGCCGGCTTCGAGCGGGAGGACGGGAAGAGACCCAGTACTTC
TRBJ1-2,.,13,few,TRBV9,CASSAYTSYGYTF,TGTGCCAGCAGCGCCTATACCTCCTATGGCTACACCTTC
TRBJ2-1,.,16,.,TRBV5-5,CASSLAATSGYNEQFF,TGTGCCAGCAGCTTGGCCGCGACTAGTGGCTACAATGAGCAGTTCTTC
TRBJ2-4,.,16,few,TRBV28,CASSPRGELAKNIQYF,TGTGCCAGCAGTCCTAGAGGGGAGCTAGCCAAAAACATTCAGTACTTC
TRBJ2-7,TRBD2,16,.,TRBV20-1,CSARDSRLAGYNEQYF,TGCAGTGCTAGAGATAGTCGACTAGCGGGGTACAATGAGCAGTACTTC
TRBJ2-4,TRBD1,15,.,TRBV28,CASSLQGAKKNIQYF,TGTGCCAGCAGTTTGCAGGGGGCGAAGAAAAACATTCAGTACTTC
TRBJ2-3,.,15,many,TRBV6-5,CASSYSWGSGQNQYF,TGTGCCAGCAGTTACTCGTGGGGGTCCGGACAGAACCAGTATTTT
TRBJ1-4,.,15,.,TRBV7-2,CASSLAGQDNEKLFF,TGTGCCAGCAGCTTAGCGGGCCAGGATAATGAAAAACTGTTTTTT
TRBJ1-4,TRBD1,15,many,TRBV15,CATSRPGTENEKLFF,TGTGCCACCAGCCGACCCGGGACAGAAAATGAAAAACTGTTTTTT
TRBJ1-5,TRBD1,15,.,TRBV9,CASSAGTGINQPQHF,TGTGCCAGCAGCGCCGGGACAGGGATCAATCAGCCCCAGCATTTT
TRBJ1-5,.,15,.,TRBV9,CASSAQGLGNQPQHF,TGTGCCAGCAGTGCACAGGGCTTGGGCAATCAGCCCCAGCATTTT
TRBJ1-2,.,16,.,TRBV5-1,CASSLDIEGSDHGYTF,TGCGCCAGCAGCTTGGACATTGAGGGGTCGGACCATGGCTACACCTTC
TRBJ2-1,.,13,many,TRBV6-6,CASSEGGLREQFF,TGTGCCAGCAGCGAGGGTGGGCTGAGGGAGCAGTTCTTC
TRBJ2-1,.,17,many,TRBV6-5,CASSYQKLRGSYNEQFF,TGTGCCAGCAGTTACCAAAAACTTAGGGGGTCCTACAATGAGCAGTTCTTC
TRBJ2-7,.,14,.,TRBV6-2/TRBV6-3,CASSSGTITYEQYF,TGTGCCAGCAGTTCCGGGACAATCACCTACGAGCAGTACTTC
TRBJ2-5,.,14,.,TRBV5-5,CACSSPGNQETQYF,TGTGCCTGCAGCTCCCCCGGGAACCAAGAGACCCAGTACTTC
TRBJ2-1,TRBD2,13,.,TRBV12-3/TRBV12-4,CASSSLAVGEQFF,TGTGCCAGCAGTTCCCTAGCGGTGGGTGAGCAGTTCTTC
TRBJ2-7,TRBD1,13,.,TRBV9,CASGETGIGEQYF,TGTGCCAGCGGGGAGACAGGGATAGGGGAGCAGTACTTC
TRBJ2-3,.,16,.,TRBV5-1,CASSLGRGRLSDTQYF,TGCGCCAGCAGCTTGGGACGGGGTCGACTTTCTGATACGCAGTATTTT
TRBJ2-5,.,13,many,TRBV6-5,CASSYERGETQYF,TGTGCCAGCAGTTACGAACGAGGGGAGACCCAGTACTTC
TRBJ2-7,.,13,.,TRBV4-2,CASSQAPKDEQYF,TGTGCCAGCAGCCAGGCCCCTAAAGACGAGCAGTACTTC
TRBJ1-6,.,13,few,TRBV12-3/TRBV12-4,CASRGDGNSPLHF,TGTGCCAGCAGAGGGGACGGTAATTCACCCCTCCACTTT
TRBJ2-3,.,16,.,TRBV12-3/TRBV12-4,CASSLWGIWGTGTQYF,TGTGCCAGCAGTCTCTGGGGGATCTGGGGCACAGGTACGCAGTATTTT
TRBJ1-5,.,13,few,TRBV6-2/TRBV6-3,CASSYFGNQPQHF,TGTGCCAGCAGTTACTTCGGCAATCAGCCCCAGCATTTT